A single TCR beta chain is shown here with its context. This clone appeared a few times. Its recognized antigen is unknown. Base qualities are missing; no much larger clone stands one base away. This sample was included in a study of cytomegalovirus exposure and HLA in healthy donors (TCRdb year 2017). With respect to the entire study: According to a later analysis, the roughly 130 validation repertoires were produced on the same platform as the approximately 600 repertoires of the first cohort. The study combined high-throughput TCR immunosequencing, statistical association of individual TCRs with disease status, and machine learning to predict cytomegalovirus infection status. Besides the first cohort of approximately 670 subjects, a separate validation cohort made up of 120 different subjects was used. The aim of the study was to test whether cataloging public T cell receptors could identify signatures of past pathogen exposure.

General study outcomes and caveats: In both the original and validation cohorts, the classifier was reported to diagnose cytomegalovirus status with high specificity and sensitivity. The study gave a list of about 170 TCR beta chains associated with cytomegalovirus. In vitro tests confirmed that three of the cytomegalovirus-associated TCR beta chains recognize cytomegalovirus antigens. While some public TCRs were present in many individuals, most TCR sequences turned up only very rarely across donors. A later analysis found that TCRs clustered in the first cohort also tended to co-occur in the 130 or so validation repertoires, with 94% of cluster scores above 0. The validation cohort had no HLA typing available for a later analysis, so co-occurrence within that cohort was assessed over all 120 repertoires. The authors suggested that the approach could potentially be generalized to other disease states and immunological phenotypes.

Donors formed part of the validation cohort, which comprised about 130 subjects and was distinct from the first cohort of under 850 subjects. Per the germline V gene, SGHVS is the CDR1 and FNYEAQ is the CDR2. The CDR3 numbers 17 residues from cysteine through phenylalanine. Just CDR3 DNA is preserved here, 51 bases in frame from base 1. V is clipped by 1 base and J by 1 base, and the sequence between their germline boundaries is 14 bases long. Library creation used the immunoSEQ multiplex PCR assay. Under the source paper's analysis protocol: A statistical classification framework was built for diagnosing cytomegalovirus status from the catalog of TCR beta chain sequences. TCRdb obtained this table from immuneACCESS and retained in-frame rearrangements with V and J assigned. These tables miss some clones; where compared with another copy, unresolved V genes account for less than half of the shortfall, and the remainder is unexplained. V and J calls and clone size are as listed in that table; D and trimming were resolved from the DNA. This sample comprises about 220,000 clones, roughly 84% of them detected only once. Clones ranked in the top ten supply roughly an eighth of the sample.

The TCR originated in a woman in her 30s in good health and CMV-seropositive. Sequencing used PBMCs. The chain was built from TRBV7-6 and TRBJ2-1; possibly the D gene is TRBD2, per 5 matching bases. This receptor has the CDR3 CASSLVRSGGSYNEQFF. The DNA sequence follows: TGTGCCAGCAGCTTAGTGCGTTCGGGCGGGTCCTACAATGAGCAGTTCTTC.